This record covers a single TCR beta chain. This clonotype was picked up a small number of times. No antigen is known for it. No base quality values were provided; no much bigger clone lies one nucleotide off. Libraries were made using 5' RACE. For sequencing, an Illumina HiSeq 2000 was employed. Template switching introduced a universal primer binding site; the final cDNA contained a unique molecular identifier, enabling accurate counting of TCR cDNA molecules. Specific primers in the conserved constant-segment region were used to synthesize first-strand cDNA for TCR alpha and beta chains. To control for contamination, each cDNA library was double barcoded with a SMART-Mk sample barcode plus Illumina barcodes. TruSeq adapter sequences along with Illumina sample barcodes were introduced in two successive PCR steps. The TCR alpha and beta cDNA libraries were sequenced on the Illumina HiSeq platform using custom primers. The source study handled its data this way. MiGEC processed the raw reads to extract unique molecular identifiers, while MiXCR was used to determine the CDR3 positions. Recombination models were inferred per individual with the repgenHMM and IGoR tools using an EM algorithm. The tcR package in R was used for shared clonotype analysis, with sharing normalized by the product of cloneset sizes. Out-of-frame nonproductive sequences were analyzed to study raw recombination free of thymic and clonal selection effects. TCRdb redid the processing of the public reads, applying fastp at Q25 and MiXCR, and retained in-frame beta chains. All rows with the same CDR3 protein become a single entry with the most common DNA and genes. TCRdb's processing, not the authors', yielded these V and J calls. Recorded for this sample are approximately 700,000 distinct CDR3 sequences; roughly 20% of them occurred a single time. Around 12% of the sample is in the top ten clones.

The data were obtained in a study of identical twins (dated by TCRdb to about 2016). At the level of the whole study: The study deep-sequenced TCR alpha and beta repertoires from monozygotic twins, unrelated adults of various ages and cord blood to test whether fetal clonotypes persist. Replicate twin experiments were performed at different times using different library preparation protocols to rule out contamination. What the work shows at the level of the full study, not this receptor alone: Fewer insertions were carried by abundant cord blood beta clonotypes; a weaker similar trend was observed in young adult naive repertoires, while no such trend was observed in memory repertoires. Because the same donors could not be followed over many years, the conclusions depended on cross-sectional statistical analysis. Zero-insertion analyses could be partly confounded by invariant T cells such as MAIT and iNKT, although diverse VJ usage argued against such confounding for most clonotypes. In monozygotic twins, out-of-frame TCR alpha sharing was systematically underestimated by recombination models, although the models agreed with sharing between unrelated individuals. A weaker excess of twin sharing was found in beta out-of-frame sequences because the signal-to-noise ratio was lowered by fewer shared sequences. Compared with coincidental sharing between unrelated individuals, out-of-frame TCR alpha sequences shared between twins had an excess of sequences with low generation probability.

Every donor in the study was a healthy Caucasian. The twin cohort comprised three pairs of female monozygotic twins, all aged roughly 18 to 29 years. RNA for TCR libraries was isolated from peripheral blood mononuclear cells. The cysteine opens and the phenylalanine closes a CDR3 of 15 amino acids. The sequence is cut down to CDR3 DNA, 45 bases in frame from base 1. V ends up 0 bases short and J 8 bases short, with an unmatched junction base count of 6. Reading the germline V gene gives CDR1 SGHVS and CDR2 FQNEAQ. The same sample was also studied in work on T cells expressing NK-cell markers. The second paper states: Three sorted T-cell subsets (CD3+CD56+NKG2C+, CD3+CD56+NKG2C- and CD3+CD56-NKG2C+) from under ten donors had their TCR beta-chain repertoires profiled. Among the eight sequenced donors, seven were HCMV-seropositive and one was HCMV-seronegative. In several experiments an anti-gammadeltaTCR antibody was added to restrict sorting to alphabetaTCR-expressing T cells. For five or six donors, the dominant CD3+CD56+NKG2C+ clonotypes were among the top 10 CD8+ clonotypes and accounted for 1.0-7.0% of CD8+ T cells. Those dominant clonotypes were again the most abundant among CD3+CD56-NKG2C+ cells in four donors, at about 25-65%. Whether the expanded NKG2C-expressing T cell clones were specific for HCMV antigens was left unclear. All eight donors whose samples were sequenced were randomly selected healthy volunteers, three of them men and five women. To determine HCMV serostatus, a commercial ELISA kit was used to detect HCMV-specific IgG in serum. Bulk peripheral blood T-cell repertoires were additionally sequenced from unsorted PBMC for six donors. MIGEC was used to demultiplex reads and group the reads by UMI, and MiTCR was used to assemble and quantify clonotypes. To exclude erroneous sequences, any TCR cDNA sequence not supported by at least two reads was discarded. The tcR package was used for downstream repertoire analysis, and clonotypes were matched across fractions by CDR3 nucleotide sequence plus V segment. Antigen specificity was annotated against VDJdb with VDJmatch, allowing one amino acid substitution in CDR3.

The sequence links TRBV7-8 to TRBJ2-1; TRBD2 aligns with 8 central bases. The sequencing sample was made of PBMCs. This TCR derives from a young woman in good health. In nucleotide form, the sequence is TGTGCCAGCAGCTTAGCCGGCGGGAGGTGGTATGAGCAGTTCTTC. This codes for CASSLAGGRWYEQFF.